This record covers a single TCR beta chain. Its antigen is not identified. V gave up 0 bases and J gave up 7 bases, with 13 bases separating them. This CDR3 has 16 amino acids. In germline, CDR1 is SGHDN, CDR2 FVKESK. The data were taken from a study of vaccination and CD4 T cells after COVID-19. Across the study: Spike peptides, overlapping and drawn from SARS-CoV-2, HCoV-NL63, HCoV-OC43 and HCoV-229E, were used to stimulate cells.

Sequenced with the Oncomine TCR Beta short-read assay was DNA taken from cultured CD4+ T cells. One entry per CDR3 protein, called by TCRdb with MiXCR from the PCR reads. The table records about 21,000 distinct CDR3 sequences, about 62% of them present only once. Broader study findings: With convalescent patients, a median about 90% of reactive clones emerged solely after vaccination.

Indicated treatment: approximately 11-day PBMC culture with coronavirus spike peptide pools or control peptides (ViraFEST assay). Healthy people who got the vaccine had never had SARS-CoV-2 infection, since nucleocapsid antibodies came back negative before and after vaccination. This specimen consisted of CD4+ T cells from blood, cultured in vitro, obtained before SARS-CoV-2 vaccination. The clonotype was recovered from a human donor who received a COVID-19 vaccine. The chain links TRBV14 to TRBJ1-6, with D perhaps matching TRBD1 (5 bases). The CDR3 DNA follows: TGTGCCAGCAGCCAAGATTTAGGGACGACGAATTCACCCCTCCACTTT. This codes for CASSQDLGTTNSPLHF.